This T cell receptor beta chain was captured in a study of blood T cell repertoires in COVID-19. Study in general: COVID-19 samples, acute and convalescent, were from the United States, Italy and Spain. Sample material is recorded as cDNA or gDNA derived from T cells, B-cell-depleted T cells, or PBMCs.

Germline CDR1 is SGHVS and CDR2 is FQNEAQ. Trimming stripped 5 bases from V and 16 bases from J, with 15 bases between. The CDR3 length is 12 residues. As originally analysed: Reference gene primer amplification yielded estimated nucleated cell counts. Here immunoSEQ multiplex PCR was the method, and the copy in TCRdb shows in-frame clones only, minus some. From that table come the V and J calls and clone size; the DNA was used to work out D and trimming. The sample has under 150,000 clones, around 80% seen once. Sequenced input: peripheral blood. This TCR came from a woman older than 75 with acute or convalescent COVID-19. The rearrangement joins TRBV7-8 to TRBJ1-6; D is possibly TRBD1 (6 bases). CDR3: CASSRTGSELHF. As DNA, the CDR3 is TGTGCCAGCAGCCGCACAGGGTCGGAACTCCACTTT.